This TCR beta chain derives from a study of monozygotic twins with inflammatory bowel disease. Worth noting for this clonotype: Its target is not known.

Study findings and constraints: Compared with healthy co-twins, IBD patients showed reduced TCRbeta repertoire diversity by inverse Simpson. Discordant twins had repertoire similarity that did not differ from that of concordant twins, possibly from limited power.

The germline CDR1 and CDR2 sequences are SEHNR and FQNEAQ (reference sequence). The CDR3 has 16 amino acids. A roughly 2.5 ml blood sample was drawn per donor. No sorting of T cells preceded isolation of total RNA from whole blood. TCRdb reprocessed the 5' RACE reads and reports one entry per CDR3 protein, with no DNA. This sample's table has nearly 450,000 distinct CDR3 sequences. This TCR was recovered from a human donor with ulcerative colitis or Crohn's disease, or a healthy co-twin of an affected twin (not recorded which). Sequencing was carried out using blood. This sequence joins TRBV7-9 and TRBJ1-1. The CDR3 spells CASSLAYSWENTEAFF.